This entry lists 20 T cell receptor beta chains sequenced from one sample in a study of response to subunit inactivated influenza vaccine. In TCRdb, the RT-PCR reads were re-called with MiXCR into one record per CDR3 protein. Among 710,000 or so distinct CDR3 sequences listed, 15% to 19% were seen once. The material was PBMCs from blood, obtained 11 to 12 days after vaccination. All receptors come from a man over 45 who received an inactivated influenza vaccine.

This clonotype was seen at least ten times. This chain connects TRBV29-1 to TRBJ1-1; no clear D. CDR3 size: 13 residues. Germline V gives CDR1 SQVTM, CDR2 ANQGSEA. Trimming pared 1 base from V and 0 bases from J, leaving 6 bases between. The CDR3 nucleotides read TGCAGCGTTGAAGTGGGCATGAACACTGAAGCTTTCTTT. This sequence encodes CSVEVGMNTEAFF.

This clonotype was counted between two and nine times. This rearrangement joins TRBV3-1 to TRBJ2-7; D possibly uses TRBD1 or TRBD2 (5 bases each). The CDR3 totals 16 residues. Germline V CDR1 and CDR2: LGHDT, YNNKEL (reference sequence). With 6 bases removed from V and 5 bases from J, the gap between germline ends came to 23 bases. CDR3 amino acids: CASSRYGAGSFDEQYF. CDR3 DNA sequence: TGTGCCAGCAGTAGATACGGGGCAGGGAGTTTCGACGAGCAGTACTTC.

This clonotype was seen more than once but under ten times. The chain is built from TRBV5-1 and TRBJ2-5, with TRBD1 matching over 11 bases. The CDR3 spans 15 residues. The germline V gene has CDR1 SGHRS and CDR2 YFSETQ. Losses at the gene ends were 5 bases for V and 5 bases for J; bases not matched to a gene: 8. DNA of the CDR3: TGCGCCAGCAGACCTCGGACAGGGGGCGAGGAGACCCAGTACTTC. Translating it yields CASRPRTGGEETQYF.

This clonotype was found many times. The rearrangement links TRBV20-1 to TRBJ2-7, with D hard to call. V dropped 0 bases and J dropped 6 bases, with 3 bases sitting between them. This CDR3 region has 10 residues. Per the germline V gene, CDR1 is DFQATT and CDR2 is SNEGSKA (reference sequence). The CDR3 nucleotides are TGCAGTGCTAGAGATCTCGAGCAGTACTTC. It yields the protein CSARDLEQYF.

J is TRBJ2-1 and V is TRBV7-9; D is perhaps TRBD2 (6 bases). Germline loops: CDR1 SEHNR, CDR2 FQNEAQ (reference sequence). This CDR3 comprises 13 residues. Trimming cost V 2 bases and J 8 bases, with 10 bases left between them. The chain's CDR3 is CASSLTSWDEQFF. CDR3 in DNA: TGTGCCAGCAGCTTAACTAGCTGGGATGAGCAGTTCTTC.

This clonotype was seen a few times. The chain combines TRBV19 with TRBJ2-7; the match to TRBD2 covers 8 bases. The V gene's germline CDR1 is LNHDA and CDR2 SQIVND (reference sequence). J gave up 7 bases and V 1 base, and 12 bases lay outside the gene matches. CDR3 size: 16 residues. The CDR3 sequence is CASSIAGRARSGEQYF. The CDR3 DNA reads as TGTGCCAGTAGTATAGCCGGGAGGGCCCGATCGGGAGAGCAGTACTTC.

The rearrangement joins TRBV6-5 to TRBJ2-2; D ambiguous. Germline V CDR1 and CDR2: MNHEY, SVGAGI. Trimming took 2 bases from V and 1 from J, leaving 8 bases between them. The CDR3 runs 15 residues. The CDR3 loop is CASSYRARNTGELFF. As DNA, the CDR3 is TGTGCCAGCAGTTACAGGGCGCGGAACACCGGGGAGCTGTTTTTT.

This chain links TRBV7-8 with TRBJ1-3, with D possibly being TRBD1 (5 bases). The V and J ends lost 5 bases and 0 bases respectively, with 14 bases between them. The CDR3 is 16 residues long. CDR1 is SGHVS and CDR2 is FQNEAQ in the germline V gene. CDR3: CASSRGDSASGNTIYF. Written as DNA, the CDR3 is TGTGCCAGCAGCCGGGGGGACTCCGCCTCTGGAAACACCATATATTTT.

This clonotype was found many times. The chain uses TRBV20-1 and TRBJ2-1; D is undetermined. This CDR3 is built from 11 residues. Germline V gene sequence: CDR1 DFQATT, CDR2 SNEGSKA (reference sequence). V dropped 6 bases and J dropped 10 bases, with 13 bases sitting between them. The CDR3 bases are TGCAGTGCAATTTGGGATTTGGAGCAGTTCTTC. Protein sequence: CSAIWDLEQFF.

The V call is TRBV7-2, the J call TRBJ2-7; 9 bases align to TRBD1. The length of the CDR3 is 16 residues. CDR1 and CDR2 (germline): SGHTA, FQGNSA. Trimming at V came to 0 bases and at J to 5 bases, leaving 8 bases not matched to a gene. The CDR3 DNA reads TGTGCCAGCAGCTTAGCCCTGGGACAGGGCAACCACGAGCAGTACTTC. Translation gives CASSLALGQGNHEQYF.

The V and J genes are TRBV20-1 and TRBJ2-1, with 10 positions matching TRBD2. With 6 bases clipped from V and 7 bases from J, the junction kept 9 bases outside the gene matches. The germline gives CDR1 DFQATT, CDR2 SNEGSKA (reference sequence). The length of the CDR3 is 14 residues. The CDR3 loop reads CSARSGRAENEQFF. CDR3 nucleotide sequence: TGCAGTGCGAGAAGCGGGAGGGCCGAGAATGAGCAGTTCTTC.

The CDR3 bases are TGTGCCAGCAGGCCAGACAGTATCCAAGAGACCCAGTACTTC. As protein: CASRPDSIQETQYF. The rearrangement joins TRBV6-2 or TRBV6-3 to TRBJ2-5; D perhaps matches TRBD1 (5 bases). Trimming removed 6 bases at V and 1 base at J, with 12 bases between. Germline V gene sequence: CDR1 MNHEY, CDR2 SVGEGT. The CDR3 has 14 amino acids.

This clonotype was observed a handful of times. The chain couples TRBV6-2 or TRBV6-3 to TRBJ2-7; D tentatively fits TRBD1 or TRBD2 (6 bases each). The ends were cut back, 8 bases at V and 6 bases at J, with 23 bases in the middle. The CDR3 has 15 amino acids. Germline CDR1 is MNHEY and CDR2 is SVGEGT. For the CDR3, the DNA is TGTGCCAGCTCCCAGACCAACAGGGAGGCTGCCGAGCAGTACTTC. Its translation: CASSQTNREAAEQYF.

There are a few counts of this clonotype. V is TRBV9 and J is TRBJ1-1; D remains ambiguous. CDR1 and CDR2 from the germline V gene are SGDLS and YYNGEE. There are 15 residues in the CDR3. The ends were cut back, 0 bases at V and 2 bases at J, with 11 bases in the middle. CDR3 sequence reads: CASSVGHSLNTEAFF. CDR3 nucleotides: TGTGCCAGCAGCGTAGGGCACAGCCTAAACACTGAAGCTTTCTTT.

The V gene is TRBV7-9, the J gene TRBJ2-5; D is possibly TRBD2 (7 bases). V was clipped by 2 bases and J by 4 bases, with 17 bases between them. The CDR3 totals 16 residues. Per germline, CDR1 SEHNR and CDR2 FQNEAQ (reference sequence). The CDR3 is CASSLRGEGGGETQYF. CDR3 nucleotides: TGTGCCAGCAGCTTAAGGGGGGAGGGTGGCGGAGAGACCCAGTACTTC.

The J gene is TRBJ2-7, the V gene TRBV7-9; 9 nucleotides align to TRBD1. Germline values: CDR1 SEHNR, CDR2 FQNEAQ (reference sequence). J was trimmed by 5 bases and V by 5 bases; bases with no gene match: 10. There are 15 residues in the CDR3. CDR3 sequence reads: CASSVRDRDVHEQYF. The CDR3, as DNA: TGTGCCAGCAGCGTCCGGGACAGGGATGTCCACGAGCAGTACTTC.

This rearrangement joins TRBV27 to TRBJ1-5; D ambiguous. Trimming shortened V by 2 bases and J by 7 bases, and 15 bases separated the two germline ends. The CDR3 extends over 15 amino acids. CDR1 is MNHEY and CDR2 is SMNVEV in the germline V gene (reference sequence). The DNA of the CDR3 is TGTGCCAGCAGTTTAGCCGGCCGGAATCGGCAGCCCCAGCATTTT. This sequence encodes CASSLAGRNRQPQHF.

The chain is built from TRBV29-1 and TRBJ2-7, with TRBD1 matching over 9 bases. After removal of 6 bases from V and 1 base from J, the junction contained 10 bases not matched to a gene. Germline assignment: CDR1 SQVTM and CDR2 ANQGSEA. This CDR3 has 15 amino acids. The CDR3 sequence: CSVDGGTGPSYEQYF. For the CDR3, the DNA is TGCAGCGTCGACGGGGGGACAGGGCCTTCCTACGAGCAGTACTTC.

This clonotype occurred once. This rearrangement joins TRBV29-1 to TRBJ1-1; D may be TRBD1 (5 bases). Trimming cost V 4 bases and J 0 bases, with 12 bases left between them. The CDR3 loop spans 14 amino acids. From germline, CDR1 is SQVTM and CDR2 ANQGSEA. The CDR3 nucleotides read TGCAGCGTTGGAGCCGGGACCTTGAACACTGAAGCTTTCTTT. Its protein product is CSVGAGTLNTEAFF.

This clonotype was counted only a few times. The rearrangement uses TRBV11-2 and TRBJ1-2; 12 bases are a match to TRBD1. Trimming removed 6 bases from V and 2 bases from J; junction bases left unmatched: 13. There are 18 residues in the CDR3. The germline gives CDR1 SGHAT, CDR2 FQNNGV. Here the CDR3 DNA reads TGTGCCAGCAGGCAATTCCGGGACAGGGGGCGGAAGAACTATGGCTACACCTTC. Translation gives CASRQFRDRGRKNYGYTF.